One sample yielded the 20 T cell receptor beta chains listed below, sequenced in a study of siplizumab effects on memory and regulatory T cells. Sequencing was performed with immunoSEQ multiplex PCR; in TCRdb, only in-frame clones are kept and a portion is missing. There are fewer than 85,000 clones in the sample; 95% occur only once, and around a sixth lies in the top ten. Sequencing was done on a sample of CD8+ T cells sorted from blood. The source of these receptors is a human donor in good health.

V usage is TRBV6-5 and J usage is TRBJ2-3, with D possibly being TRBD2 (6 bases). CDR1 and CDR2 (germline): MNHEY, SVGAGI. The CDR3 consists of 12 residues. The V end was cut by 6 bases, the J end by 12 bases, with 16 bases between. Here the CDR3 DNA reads TGTGCCAGCAGCCCACCGGGGGTGGACCAGTATTTT. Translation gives CASSPPGVDQYF.

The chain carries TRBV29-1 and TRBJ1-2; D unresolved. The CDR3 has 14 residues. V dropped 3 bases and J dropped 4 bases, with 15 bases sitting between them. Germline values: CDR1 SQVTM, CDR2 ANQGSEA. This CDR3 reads CSVDLRGWGYGYTF. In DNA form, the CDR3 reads TGCAGCGTTGATCTACGTGGTTGGGGCTATGGCTACACCTTC.

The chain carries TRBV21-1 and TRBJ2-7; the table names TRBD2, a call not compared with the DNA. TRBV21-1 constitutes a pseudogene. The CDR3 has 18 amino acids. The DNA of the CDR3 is TGTGCCAGCAGCATTAAATTTATGAACAGCGGGTGCTCCTACGAGCAGTACTTC. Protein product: CASSIKFMNSGCSYEQYF.

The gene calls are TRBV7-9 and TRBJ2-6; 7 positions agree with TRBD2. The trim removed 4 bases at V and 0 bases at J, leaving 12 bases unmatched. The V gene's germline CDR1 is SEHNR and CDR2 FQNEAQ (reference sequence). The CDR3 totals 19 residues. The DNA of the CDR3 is TGTGCCAGCAGCTGGGAGGGTCAAAAACCCAACTCTGGGGCCAACGTCCTGACTTTC. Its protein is CASSWEGQKPNSGANVLTF.

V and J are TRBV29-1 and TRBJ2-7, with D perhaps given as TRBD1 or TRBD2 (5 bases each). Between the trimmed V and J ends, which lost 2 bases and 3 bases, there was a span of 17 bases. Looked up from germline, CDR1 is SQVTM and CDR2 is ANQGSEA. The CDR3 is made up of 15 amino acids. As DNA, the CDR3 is TGCAGCGTTGAATTCATCCAGGGAGATGACTACGAGCAGTACTTC. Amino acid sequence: CSVEFIQGDDYEQYF.

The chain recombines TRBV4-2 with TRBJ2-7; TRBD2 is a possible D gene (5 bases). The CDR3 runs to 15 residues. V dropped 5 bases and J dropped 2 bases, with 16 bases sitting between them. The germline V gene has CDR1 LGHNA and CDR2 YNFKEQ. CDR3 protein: CASSLDGKLAYEQYF. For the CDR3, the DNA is TGTGCCAGCAGCTTGGACGGGAAATTAGCCTACGAGCAGTACTTC.

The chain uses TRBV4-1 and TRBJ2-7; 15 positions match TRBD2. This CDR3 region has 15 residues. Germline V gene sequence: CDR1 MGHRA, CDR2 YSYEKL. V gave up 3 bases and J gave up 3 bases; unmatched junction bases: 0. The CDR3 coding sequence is TGCGCCAGCAGCCAGGGACTAGCGGGAGGCTACGAGCAGTACTTC. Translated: CASSQGLAGGYEQYF.

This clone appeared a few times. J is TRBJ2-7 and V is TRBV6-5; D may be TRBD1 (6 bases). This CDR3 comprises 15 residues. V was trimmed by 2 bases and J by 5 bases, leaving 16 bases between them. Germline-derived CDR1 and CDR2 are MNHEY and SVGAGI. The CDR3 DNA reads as TGTGCCAGCAGTTACAAAGGGGGTACGATCGACGAGCAGTACTTC. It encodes CASSYKGGTIDEQYF.

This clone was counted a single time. The CDR3 is CASSPKTGQIDYGYTF. The CDR3 bases are TGTGCCAGCTCACCAAAGACAGGGCAGATTGACTATGGCTACACCTTC. The V gene is TRBV18, the J gene TRBJ1-2, with 7 positions matching TRBD1. V dropped 2 bases and J dropped 3; count of bases not matched to a gene: 9. Germline V lookup: CDR1 KGHSH, CDR2 LQKENI. The CDR3 covers 16 residues.

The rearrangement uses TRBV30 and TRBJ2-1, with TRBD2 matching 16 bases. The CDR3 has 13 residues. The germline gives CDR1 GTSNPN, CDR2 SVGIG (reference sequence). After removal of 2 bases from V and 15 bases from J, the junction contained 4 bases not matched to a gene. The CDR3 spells CAWSSGLAGGVFF. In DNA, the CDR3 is TGTGCCTGGAGTTCGGGACTAGCGGGAGGGGTGTTCTTC.

In DNA, the CDR3 is TGTGCCAGCAGTGGAGGGTTTGCTGAGCAGTACTTC. Translating gives CASSGGFAEQYF. The chain recombines TRBV25-1 with TRBJ2-7, with D possibly being TRBD2 (5 bases). The CDR3 covers 12 residues. Trimming pared 4 bases from V and 7 bases from J, leaving 11 bases between. CDR1 is MGHDK and CDR2 is SYGVNS in the germline V gene.

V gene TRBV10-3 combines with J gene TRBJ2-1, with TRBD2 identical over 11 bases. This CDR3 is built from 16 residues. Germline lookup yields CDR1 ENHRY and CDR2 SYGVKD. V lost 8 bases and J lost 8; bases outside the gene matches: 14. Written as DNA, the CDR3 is TGTGCCATCGGGGAACTAGCGGGAGTTCCCGAGGATGAGCAGTTCTTC. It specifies CAIGELAGVPEDEQFF.

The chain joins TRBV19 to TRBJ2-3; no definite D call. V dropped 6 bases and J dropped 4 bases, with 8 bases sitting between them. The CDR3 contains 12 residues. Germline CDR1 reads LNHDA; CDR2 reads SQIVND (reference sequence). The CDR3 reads CASSATPDTQYF. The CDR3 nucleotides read TGTGCCAGTAGCGCTACCCCAGATACGCAGTATTTT.

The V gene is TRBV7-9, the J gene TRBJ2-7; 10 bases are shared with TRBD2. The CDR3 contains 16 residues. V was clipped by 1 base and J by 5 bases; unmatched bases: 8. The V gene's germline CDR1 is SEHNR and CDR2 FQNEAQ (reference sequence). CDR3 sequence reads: CASSLEASGSPDEQYF. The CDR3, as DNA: TGTGCCAGCAGCTTAGAGGCTAGCGGGAGCCCGGACGAGCAGTACTTC.

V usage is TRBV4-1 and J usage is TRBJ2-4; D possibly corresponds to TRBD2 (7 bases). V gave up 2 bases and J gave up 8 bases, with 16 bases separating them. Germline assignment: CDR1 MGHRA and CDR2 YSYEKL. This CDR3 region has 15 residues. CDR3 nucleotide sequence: TGCGCCAGCAGCCAATCGGGGGGCCCCGGTCACATTCAGTACTTC. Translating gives CASSQSGGPGHIQYF.

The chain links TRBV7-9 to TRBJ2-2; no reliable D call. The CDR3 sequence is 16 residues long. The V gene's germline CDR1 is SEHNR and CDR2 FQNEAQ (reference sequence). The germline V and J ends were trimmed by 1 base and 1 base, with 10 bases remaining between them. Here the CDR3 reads CASSLEVRLNTGELFF. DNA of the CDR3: TGTGCCAGCAGCTTAGAGGTCAGGCTGAACACCGGGGAGCTGTTTTTT. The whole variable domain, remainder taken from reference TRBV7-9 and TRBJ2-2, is DTGVSQNPRHKITKRGQNVTFRCDPISEHNRLYWYRQTLGQGPEFLTYFQNEAQLEKSRLLSDRFSAERPKGSFSTLEIQRTEQGDSAMYLCASSLEVRLNTGELFFGEGSRLTVL.

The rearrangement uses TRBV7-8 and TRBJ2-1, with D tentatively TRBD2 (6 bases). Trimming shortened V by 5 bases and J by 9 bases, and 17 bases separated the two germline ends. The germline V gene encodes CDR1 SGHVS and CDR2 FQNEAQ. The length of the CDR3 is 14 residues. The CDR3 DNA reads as TGTGCCAGCAGCCGGGGACCCGTGGAGGGTGAGCAGTTCTTC. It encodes CASSRGPVEGEQFF.

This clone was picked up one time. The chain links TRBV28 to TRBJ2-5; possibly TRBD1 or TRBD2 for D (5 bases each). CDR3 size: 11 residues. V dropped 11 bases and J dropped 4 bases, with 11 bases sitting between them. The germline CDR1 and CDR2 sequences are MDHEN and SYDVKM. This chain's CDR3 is CALGVAETQYF. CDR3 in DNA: TGTGCCTTGGGGGTAGCAGAGACCCAGTACTTC.

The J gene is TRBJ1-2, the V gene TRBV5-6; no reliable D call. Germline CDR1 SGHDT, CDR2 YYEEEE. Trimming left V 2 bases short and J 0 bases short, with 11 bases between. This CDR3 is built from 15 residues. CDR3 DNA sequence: TGTGCCAGCAGCTTCATTGGCAGTCCTAACTATGGCTACACCTTC. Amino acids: CASSFIGSPNYGYTF. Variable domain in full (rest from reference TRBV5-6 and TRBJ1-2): DAGVTQSPTHLIKTRGQQVTLRCSPKSGHDTVSWYQQALGQGPQFIFQYYEEEERQRGNFPDRFSGHQFPNYSSELNVNALLLGDSALYLCASSFIGSPNYGYTFGSGTRLTVV.

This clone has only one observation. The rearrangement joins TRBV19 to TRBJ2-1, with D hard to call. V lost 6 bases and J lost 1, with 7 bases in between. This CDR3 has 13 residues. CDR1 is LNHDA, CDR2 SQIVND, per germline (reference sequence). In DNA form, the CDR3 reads TGTGCCAGTAGCCGCGTTTCCTACAATGAGCAGTTCTTC. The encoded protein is CASSRVSYNEQFF.